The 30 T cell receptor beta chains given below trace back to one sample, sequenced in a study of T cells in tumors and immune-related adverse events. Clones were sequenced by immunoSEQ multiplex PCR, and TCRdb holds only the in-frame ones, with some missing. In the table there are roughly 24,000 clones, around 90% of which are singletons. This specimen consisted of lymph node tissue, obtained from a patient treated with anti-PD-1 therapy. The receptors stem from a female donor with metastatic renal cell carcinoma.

The CDR3: CASSLTLTDTQYF. The DNA of the CDR3 is TGTGCCAGCTCACTTACCCTCACAGATACGCAGTATTTT. V gene TRBV18 combines with J gene TRBJ2-3, with D uncertain. This CDR3 has 13 amino acids. Germline assignment: CDR1 KGHSH and CDR2 LQKENI. V shed 4 bases and J shed 2 bases, with 7 bases lying between them.

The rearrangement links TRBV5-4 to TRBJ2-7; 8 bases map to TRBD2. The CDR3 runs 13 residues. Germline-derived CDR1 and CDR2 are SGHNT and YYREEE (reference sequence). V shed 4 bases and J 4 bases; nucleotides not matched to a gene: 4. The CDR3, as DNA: TGTGCCAGCAGCCCGGGACTAGAGTACGAGCAGTACTTC. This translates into CASSPGLEYEQYF.

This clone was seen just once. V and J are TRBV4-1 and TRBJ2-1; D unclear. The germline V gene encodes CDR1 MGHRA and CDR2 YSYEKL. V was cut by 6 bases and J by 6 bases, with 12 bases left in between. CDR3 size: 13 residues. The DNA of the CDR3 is TGCGCCAGCAGGTCTGAGCTGGGCAATGAGCAGTTCTTC. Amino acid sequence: CASRSELGNEQFF.

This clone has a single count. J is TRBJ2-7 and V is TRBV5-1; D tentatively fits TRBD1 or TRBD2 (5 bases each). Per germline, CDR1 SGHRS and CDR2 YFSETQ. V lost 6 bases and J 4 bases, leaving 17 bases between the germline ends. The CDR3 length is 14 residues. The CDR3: CASTRDANTYEQYF. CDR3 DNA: TGCGCCAGCACCCGGGACGCCAATACTTACGAGCAGTACTTC.

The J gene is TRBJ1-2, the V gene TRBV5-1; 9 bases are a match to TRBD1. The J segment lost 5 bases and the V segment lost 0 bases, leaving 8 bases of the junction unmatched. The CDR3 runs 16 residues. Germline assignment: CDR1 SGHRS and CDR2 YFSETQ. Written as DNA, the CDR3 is TGCGCCAGCAGCTTGGACACTGGGACAGGGCTATATGGCTACACCTTC. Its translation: CASSLDTGTGLYGYTF.

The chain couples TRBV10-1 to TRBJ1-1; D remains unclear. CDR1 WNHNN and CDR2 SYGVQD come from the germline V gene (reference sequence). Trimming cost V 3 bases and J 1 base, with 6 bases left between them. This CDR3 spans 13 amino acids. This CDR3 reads CASSDEKNTEAFF. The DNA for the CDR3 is TGCGCCAGCAGTGATGAGAAGAACACTGAAGCTTTCTTT.

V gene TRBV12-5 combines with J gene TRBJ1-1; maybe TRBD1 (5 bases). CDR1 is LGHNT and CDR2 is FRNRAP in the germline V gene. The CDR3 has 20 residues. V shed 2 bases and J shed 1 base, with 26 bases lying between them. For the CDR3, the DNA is TGTGCTAGTGGTTTGATTCTCCGTTTGTGGTCTTGGGGGGAGAACACTGAAGCTTTCTTT. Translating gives CASGLILRLWSWGENTEAFF.

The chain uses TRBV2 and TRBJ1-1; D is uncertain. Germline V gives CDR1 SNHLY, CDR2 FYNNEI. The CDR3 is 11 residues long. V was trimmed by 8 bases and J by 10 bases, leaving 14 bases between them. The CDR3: CASFEHWVAFF. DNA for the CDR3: TGTGCCAGCTTCGAACATTGGGTAGCTTTCTTT.

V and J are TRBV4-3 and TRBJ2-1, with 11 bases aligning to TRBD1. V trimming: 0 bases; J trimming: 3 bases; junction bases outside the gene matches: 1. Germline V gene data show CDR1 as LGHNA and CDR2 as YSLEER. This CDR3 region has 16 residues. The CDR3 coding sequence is TGCGCCAGCAGCCAAGATGGGACAGGGGGCTACAATGAGCAGTTCTTC. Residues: CASSQDGTGGYNEQFF.

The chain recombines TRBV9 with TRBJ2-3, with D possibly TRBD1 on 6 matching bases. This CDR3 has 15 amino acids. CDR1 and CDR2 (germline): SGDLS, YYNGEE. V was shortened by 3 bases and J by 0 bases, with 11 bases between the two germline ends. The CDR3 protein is CASSDGQISTDTQYF. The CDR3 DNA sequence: TGTGCCAGCAGCGACGGACAGATTAGCACAGATACGCAGTATTTT.

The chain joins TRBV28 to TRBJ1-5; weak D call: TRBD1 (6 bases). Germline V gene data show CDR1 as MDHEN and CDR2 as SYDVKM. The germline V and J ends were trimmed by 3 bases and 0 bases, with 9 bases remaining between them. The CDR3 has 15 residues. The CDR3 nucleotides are TGTGCCAGCAGTTTTACGACAGGTAGCAATCAGCCCCAGCATTTT. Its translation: CASSFTTGSNQPQHF.

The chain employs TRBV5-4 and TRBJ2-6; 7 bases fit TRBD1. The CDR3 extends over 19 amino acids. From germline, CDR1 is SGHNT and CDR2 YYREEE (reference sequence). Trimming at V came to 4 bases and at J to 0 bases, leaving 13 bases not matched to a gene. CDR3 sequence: CASSVQPGQHSSGANVLTF. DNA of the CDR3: TGTGCCAGCAGCGTACAGCCGGGACAGCACAGCTCTGGGGCCAACGTCCTGACTTTC.

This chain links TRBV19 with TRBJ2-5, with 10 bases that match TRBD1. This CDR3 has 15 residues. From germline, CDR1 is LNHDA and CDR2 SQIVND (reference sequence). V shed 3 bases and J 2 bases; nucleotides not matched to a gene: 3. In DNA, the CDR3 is TGTGCCAGTAGTATCGACAGGGGGCTACAAGAGACCCAGTACTTC. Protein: CASSIDRGLQETQYF.

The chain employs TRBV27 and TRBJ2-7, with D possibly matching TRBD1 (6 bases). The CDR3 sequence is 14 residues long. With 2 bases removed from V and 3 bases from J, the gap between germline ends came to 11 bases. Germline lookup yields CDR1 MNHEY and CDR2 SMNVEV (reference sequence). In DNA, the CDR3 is TGTGCCAGCAGTTTAGCAGGGGCCAACTACGAGCAGTACTTC. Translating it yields CASSLAGANYEQYF.

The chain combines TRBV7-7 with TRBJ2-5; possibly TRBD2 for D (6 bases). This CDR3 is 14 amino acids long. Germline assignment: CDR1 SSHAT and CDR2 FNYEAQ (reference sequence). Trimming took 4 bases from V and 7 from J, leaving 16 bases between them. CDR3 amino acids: CASSSGLLPRTQYF. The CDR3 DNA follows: TGTGCCAGCAGCTCGGGACTGCTCCCAAGGACCCAGTACTTC.

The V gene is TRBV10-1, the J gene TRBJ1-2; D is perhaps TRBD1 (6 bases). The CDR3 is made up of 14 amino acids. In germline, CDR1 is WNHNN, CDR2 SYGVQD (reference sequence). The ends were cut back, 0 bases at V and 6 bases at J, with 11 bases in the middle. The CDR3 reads CASSESWDMNGYTF. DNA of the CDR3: TGCGCCAGCAGTGAGTCCTGGGACATGAATGGCTACACCTTC.

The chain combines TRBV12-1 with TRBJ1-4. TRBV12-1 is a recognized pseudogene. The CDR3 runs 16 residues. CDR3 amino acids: CASSLGSTETNEKLFF. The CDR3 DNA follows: TGTGCCAGCAGCCTCGGGTCAACAGAGACTAATGAAAAACTGTTTTTT.

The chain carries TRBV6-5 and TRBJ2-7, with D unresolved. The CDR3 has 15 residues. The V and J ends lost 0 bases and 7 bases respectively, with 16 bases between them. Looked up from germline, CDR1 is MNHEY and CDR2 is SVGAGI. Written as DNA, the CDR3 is TGTGCCAGCAGTTACTCCAACAGCCCCGATAGGGAGCAGTACTTC. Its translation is CASSYSNSPDREQYF.

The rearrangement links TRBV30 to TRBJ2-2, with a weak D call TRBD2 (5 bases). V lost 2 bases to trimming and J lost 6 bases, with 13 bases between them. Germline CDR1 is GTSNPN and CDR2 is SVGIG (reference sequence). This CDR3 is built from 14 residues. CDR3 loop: CAWSTGDWAGELFF. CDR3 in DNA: TGTGCCTGGAGTACCGGGGATTGGGCCGGGGAGCTGTTTTTT.

CDR3 DNA: TGTGCCAGCAGCTTAATGAGCGGATCCTACGAGCAGTACTTC. Encoded protein: CASSLMSGSYEQYF. This chain connects TRBV7-6 to TRBJ2-7, with a tentative D call TRBD2 (5 bases). The CDR3 runs 14 residues. CDR1 and CDR2 (germline): SGHVS, FNYEAQ. V was cut by 2 bases and J by 1 base, with 9 bases left in between.

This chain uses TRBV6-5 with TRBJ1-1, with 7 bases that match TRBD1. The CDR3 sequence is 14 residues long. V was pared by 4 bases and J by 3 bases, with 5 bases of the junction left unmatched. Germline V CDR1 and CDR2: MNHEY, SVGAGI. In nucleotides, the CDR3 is TGTGCCAGCAGTTTACAGGGGAGGGACACTGAAGCTTTCTTT. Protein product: CASSLQGRDTEAFF.

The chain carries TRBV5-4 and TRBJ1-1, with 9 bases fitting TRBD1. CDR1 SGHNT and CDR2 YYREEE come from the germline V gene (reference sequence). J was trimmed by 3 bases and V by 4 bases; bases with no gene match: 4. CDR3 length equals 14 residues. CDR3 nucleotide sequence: TGTGCCAGCAGCGGGACAGGGAGGGACACTGAAGCTTTCTTT. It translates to CASSGTGRDTEAFF.

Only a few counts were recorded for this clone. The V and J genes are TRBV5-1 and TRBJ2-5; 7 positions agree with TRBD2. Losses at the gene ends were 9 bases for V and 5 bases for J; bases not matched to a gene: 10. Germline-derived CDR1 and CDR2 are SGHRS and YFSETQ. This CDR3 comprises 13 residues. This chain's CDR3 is CATRPGGTETQYF. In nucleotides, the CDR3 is TGCGCCACCCGACCCGGGGGGACCGAGACCCAGTACTTC.

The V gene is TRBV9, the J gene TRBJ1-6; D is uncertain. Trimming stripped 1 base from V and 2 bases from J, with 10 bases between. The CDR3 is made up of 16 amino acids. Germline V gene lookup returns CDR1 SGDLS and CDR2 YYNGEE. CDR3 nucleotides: TGTGCCAGCAGCGTAAGGTCCGGGGCCTATAATTCACCCCTCCACTTT. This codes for CASSVRSGAYNSPLHF.

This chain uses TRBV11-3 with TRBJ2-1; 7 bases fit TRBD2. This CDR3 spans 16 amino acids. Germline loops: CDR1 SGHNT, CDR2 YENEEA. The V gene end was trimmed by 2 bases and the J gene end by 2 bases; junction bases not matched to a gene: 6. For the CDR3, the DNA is TGTGCCAGCAGCTTATCTAGCGGAGTAACCTACAATGAGCAGTTCTTC. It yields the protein CASSLSSGVTYNEQFF.

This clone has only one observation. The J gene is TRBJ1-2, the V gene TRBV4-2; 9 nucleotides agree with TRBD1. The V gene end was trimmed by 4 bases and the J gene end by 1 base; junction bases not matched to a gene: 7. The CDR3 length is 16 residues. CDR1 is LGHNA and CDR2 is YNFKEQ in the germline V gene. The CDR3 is CASSRTKGQGNYGYTF. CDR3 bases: TGTGCCAGCAGCCGTACCAAGGGACAGGGTAACTATGGCTACACCTTC.

The CDR3 region has the DNA TGTGCCAGTAGCCCCGCCCGTAGTACCAATCAGCCCCAGCATTTT. Residues: CASSPARSTNQPQHF. The chain joins TRBV19 to TRBJ1-5; no definite D call. The germline V and J ends were trimmed by 6 bases and 3 bases, with 15 bases remaining between them. The CDR3 is made up of 15 amino acids. Per germline, CDR1 LNHDA and CDR2 SQIVND (reference sequence).

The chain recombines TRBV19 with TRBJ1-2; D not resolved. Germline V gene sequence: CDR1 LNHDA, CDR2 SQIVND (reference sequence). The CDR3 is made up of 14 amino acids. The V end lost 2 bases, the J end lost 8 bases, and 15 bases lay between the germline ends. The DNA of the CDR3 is TGTGCCAGTAGTATACCCCACTCCCAGAGGGGCTACACCTTC. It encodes CASSIPHSQRGYTF.

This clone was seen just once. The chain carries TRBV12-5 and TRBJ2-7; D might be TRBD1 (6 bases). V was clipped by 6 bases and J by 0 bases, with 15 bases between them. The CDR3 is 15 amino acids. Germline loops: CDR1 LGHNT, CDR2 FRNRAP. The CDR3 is CASGVGHLSSYEQYF. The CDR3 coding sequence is TGTGCTAGTGGCGTGGGACACTTGAGCTCCTACGAGCAGTACTTC.

DNA of the CDR3: TGTGCCAGCAGCGTAAGGGGACTAGCGGGAGTTTTCAATGAGCAGTTCTTC. Protein: CASSVRGLAGVFNEQFF. The chain combines TRBV9 with TRBJ2-1; 14 positions match TRBD2. Trimming took 1 base from V and 6 from J; bases not matched to a gene: 6. The length of the CDR3 is 17 residues. CDR1 and CDR2 (germline): SGDLS, YYNGEE.